This TCR beta chain was retrieved from a study of T-cell memory formation after mild COVID-19. Each CDR3 protein is one row after TCRdb ran MiXCR on the 5' RACE reads. The table lists 280,000 or so distinct CDR3 sequences, 7% to 10% of them singletons, with under 25% in the top ten. The CDR3 is 12 amino acids. Trimming removed 11 bases at V and 6 bases at J, with 16 bases between. This clonotype appeared many times. The sequencing input was PBMCs or a T cell subset sorted from them (not recorded which). The source is a man between 18 and 29 years old who had mild COVID-19 (a few samples of this study predate the infection). Cell type and time point are not known. The chain employs TRBV23-1 and TRBJ2-5; perhaps TRBD2 as D (6 bases). TRBV23-1 is recorded as an ORF, its role being uncertain. The CDR3 is CAFRLARKTQYF. CDR3 bases: TGCGCCTTCAGGCTAGCGCGGAAGACCCAGTACTTC.